The present T cell receptor beta chain was sequenced within a study of cytomegalovirus exposure and HLA in healthy donors. Study-wide results and limits: Rates of TCR association differed by HLA locus in a later analysis, with DRB1 highest and HLA-C lowest. Donors were assumed by presence/absence analyses to have roughly uniform sequencing depth. Later on, a genetic analysis was performed. It linked a missense variant in DCLRE1C with V- and J-gene trimming of TCR beta.

Turning to this clone: Its target is not known.

PCR employed 60 Vbeta and 13 Jbeta primers. Using immunoSEQ multiplex PCR, the repertoire was profiled, and TCRdb retains in-frame clones only, with some absent. The sample comprises about 140,000 clones, around 77% of which are singletons, and approximately 4.3% rests with the top ten. Germline CDR1 reads MNHEY; CDR2 reads SVGAGI. V lost 0 bases and J 2 bases, leaving 8 bases between the germline ends. There are 15 residues in the CDR3. Material: PBMCs. The clonotype comes from a young man in good health. The rearrangement links TRBV6-5 to TRBJ2-4, with D maybe TRBD2 (5 bases). CDR3 sequence reads: CASSYSRAPKNIQYF. Here the CDR3 DNA reads TGTGCCAGCAGTTACTCGAGGGCTCCCAAAAACATTCAGTACTTC.